The source of this TCR beta chain is a study of cytotoxic CD8 clonotypes in ibrutinib-treated CLL. The repertoire was sequenced with immunoSEQ multiplex PCR; TCRdb's copy has only in-frame clones and lacks some. The table records approximately 300,000 clones, just under 80% of them present only once. For this clone: Its antigen is undetermined.

Notes on the study in general: Clonality correlated strongly with circulating CD8+ T cells and exceeded age-matched healthy donors at baseline. Sampling times (in sustained-remission versus progressing patients) were not the same.

The source is a human donor with chronic lymphocytic leukemia. The source was PBMCs, collected before ibrutinib treatment.

CDR3 protein: CASSHGQGVGTGELFF. The CDR3, as DNA: TGCGCCAGCAGCCATGGACAGGGAGTTGGCACCGGGGAGCTGTTTTTT. The chain joins TRBV4-1 to TRBJ2-2; 8 bases map to TRBD1. This CDR3 comprises 16 residues. V shed 3 bases, J shed 4 bases, and the junction held 7 bases outside the gene matches. The V gene's germline CDR1 is MGHRA and CDR2 YSYEKL.